The next 10 T cell receptor beta chains were all read from a single sample in a study of CD8 T cells in Susac syndrome. Reverse transcription of about 0.45 to 1 ug RNA was performed with random hexamers. MiXCR was run by TCRdb on the immunoSEQ multiplex PCR reads, yielding one entry per CDR3 protein. The sample includes more than 150,000 distinct CDR3 sequences, 90% to 97% seen only once; the top ten take more than 0.08%. Material for sequencing was CD4+ T cells from PBMCs. These receptors were collected from a human donor with Susac syndrome.

This sequence joins TRBV30 and TRBJ1-5; 7 bases line up with TRBD1. This CDR3 is built from 14 residues. CDR1 is GTSNPN and CDR2 is SVGIG in the germline V gene (reference sequence). V trimming: 3 bases; J trimming: 4 bases; junction bases outside the gene matches: 6. The CDR3 here is CAWSLGRGNQPQHF. DNA of the CDR3: TGTGCCTGGAGCCTAGGCAGGGGGAATCAGCCCCAGCATTTT.

This clonotype was seen only once. This chain joins TRBV7-9 and TRBJ1-5; D is undetermined. V was cut by 8 bases and J by 4 bases, with 12 bases left in between. This CDR3 is built from 13 residues. Germline CDR1 and CDR2: SEHNR and FQNEAQ (reference sequence). The CDR3 loop is CASGDGKNQPQHF. The CDR3 DNA reads TGTGCCAGCGGAGACGGAAAGAATCAGCCCCAGCATTTT.

The V call is TRBV19, the J call TRBJ1-5; D is perhaps TRBD1 (5 bases). Germline V CDR1 and CDR2: LNHDA, SQIVND (reference sequence). The CDR3 is 16 residues long. V was shortened by 4 bases and J by 6 bases, with 19 bases between the two germline ends. CDR3 sequence reads: CASSTGPGSNSQPQHF. The CDR3 DNA reads as TGTGCCAGTAGTACGGGACCAGGGAGTAACAGTCAGCCCCAGCATTTT.

This chain uses TRBV20-1 with TRBJ2-4; D gene unclear. The CDR3 loop spans 13 amino acids. Germline V CDR1 and CDR2: DFQATT, SNEGSKA (reference sequence). Trimming took 5 bases from V and 6 from J, leaving 14 bases between them. For the CDR3, the DNA is TGCAGTGCTGGCATTCGAGGAAGAAACATTCAGTACTTC. The encoded protein is CSAGIRGRNIQYF.

The CDR3 DNA follows: TGTGCCAGCACCCCGGACATAGCTAACTATGGCTACACCTTC. Its translation is CASTPDIANYGYTF. The chain employs TRBV2 and TRBJ1-2, with a weak D call TRBD1 (5 bases). V lost 7 bases and J 0 bases, leaving 12 bases between the germline ends. CDR1 and CDR2 (germline): SNHLY, FYNNEI. The CDR3 is made up of 14 amino acids.

This clonotype was counted once. This chain connects TRBV20-1 to TRBJ1-2; D not certain. This CDR3 region has 12 residues. The V and J ends lost 3 bases and 6 bases respectively, with 11 bases between them. Germline V lookup: CDR1 DFQATT, CDR2 SNEGSKA (reference sequence). CDR3 nucleotide sequence: TGCAGTGCTAGTTCGGGGAACGATGGCTACACCTTC. Amino acid sequence: CSASSGNDGYTF.

The V call is TRBV11-2, the J call TRBJ2-7; D unresolved. This CDR3 is 14 amino acids long. V was cut by 1 base and J by 3 bases, with 10 bases left in between. Germline V gene data show CDR1 as SGHAT and CDR2 as FQNNGV. The DNA of the CDR3 is TGTGCCAGCAGCTTAGGTATGATGGGCTACGAGCAGTACTTC. Its protein is CASSLGMMGYEQYF.

V usage is TRBV19 and J usage is TRBJ2-2, with D tentatively TRBD2 (5 bases). With 9 bases removed from V and 6 bases from J, the gap between germline ends came to 5 bases. The CDR3 is 10 amino acids. Germline V CDR1 and CDR2: LNHDA, SQIVND (reference sequence). CDR3 protein: CASGAGELFF. DNA for the CDR3: TGTGCCAGCGGGGCCGGGGAGCTGTTTTTT.

The V gene is TRBV5-4, the J gene TRBJ2-2, with D hard to call. The ends were cut back, 4 bases at V and 9 bases at J, with 13 bases in the middle. Germline CDR1 and CDR2: SGHNT and YYREEE (reference sequence). CDR3 size: 13 residues. CDR3 loop: CASSPQWGRELFF. In nucleotides, the CDR3 is TGTGCCAGCAGCCCCCAGTGGGGTAGGGAGCTGTTTTTT.

V usage is TRBV29-1 and J usage is TRBJ2-1; D may be TRBD1 or TRBD2 (5 bases each). The germline gives CDR1 SQVTM, CDR2 ANQGSEA. The CDR3 has 16 amino acids. V was clipped by 2 bases and J by 6 bases, with 20 bases between them. The CDR3 here is CSVEFYVRGPGNEQFF. As DNA, the CDR3 is TGCAGCGTTGAATTCTATGTTCGGGGCCCGGGCAATGAGCAGTTCTTC.